Each of the 25 T cell receptor beta chains below was sequenced from the same sample in a study of T cell responses to AZD1222 COVID-19 vaccine. Data came from immunoSEQ multiplex PCR; TCRdb stores just in-frame clones and leaves some out. The sample consists of 130,000 to 150,000 clones, 88% of them appearing once. The sample consisted of peripheral blood, taken on day 0 of AZD1222 vaccination. The receptor source for this set is an adult in good health.

The genes are TRBV9 and TRBJ1-2, with 9 bases identical to TRBD1. The length of the CDR3 is 16 residues. Unmatched junction bases numbered 8, after V lost 5 bases and J lost 0 bases. Per the germline V gene, CDR1 is SGDLS and CDR2 is YYNGEE. The CDR3 region has the DNA TGTGCCAGCAGGTCAGACAGGGGGACGTCTAACTATGGCTACACCTTC. It is translated as CASRSDRGTSNYGYTF. The variable domain in full, completed from reference TRBV9 and TRBJ1-2, reads DSGVTQTPKHLITATGQRVTLRCSPRSGDLSVYWYQQSLDQGLQFLIQYYNGEERAKGNILERFSAQQFPDLHSELNLSSLELGDSALYFCASRSDRGTSNYGYTFGSGTRLTVV.

The gene calls are TRBV15 and TRBJ1-3, with 9 positions matching TRBD1. The CDR3 covers 16 residues. With V trimmed by 5 bases and J by 0 bases, 5 bases remained unmatched. Per germline, CDR1 LNHNV and CDR2 YYDKDF (reference sequence). Here the CDR3 reads CATSLDRGFSGNTIYF. CDR3 bases: TGTGCCACCAGCCTAGACAGGGGGTTCTCTGGAAACACCATATATTTT.

V gene TRBV29-1 combines with J gene TRBJ1-5; 8 nucleotides line up with TRBD1. V lost 5 bases, J lost 7 bases, and 4 bases stayed unmatched. The CDR3 has 12 residues. The germline CDR1 and CDR2 sequences are SQVTM and ANQGSEA. The CDR3 nucleotides are TGCAGCGTTCAGGACAGGGAACAGCCCCAGCATTTT. This codes for CSVQDREQPQHF.

This clone was found a few times. The rearrangement links TRBV11-2 to TRBJ2-1; TRBD1 matches at 9 bases. J gave up 9 bases and V 6 bases, and 12 bases lay outside the gene matches. The CDR3 contains 15 residues. The germline V gene encodes CDR1 SGHAT and CDR2 FQNNGV. CDR3 sequence: CASRGDRGDLFEQFF. The CDR3 coding sequence is TGTGCCAGCAGGGGAGACAGGGGGGATTTATTTGAGCAGTTCTTC.

The V and J genes are TRBV5-1 and TRBJ2-1; D unresolved. The CDR3 sequence is 13 residues long. Trimming stripped 3 bases from V and 10 bases from J, with 14 bases between. The germline V gene has CDR1 SGHRS and CDR2 YFSETQ. The CDR3 bases are TGCGCCAGCAGCTCGAGCACTTCTACGGAGCAGTTCTTC. Protein product: CASSSSTSTEQFF.

V gene TRBV21-1 combines with J gene TRBJ1-2; the table gives TRBD1 as D, unverified against the DNA. TRBV21-1 is a listed pseudogene. This CDR3 comprises 15 residues. CDR3 nucleotides: TGTGCCAGCAGCAAAGCGCCCTGGGACAGCCAAGGCTACACCTTC. Encoded protein: CASSKAPWDSQGYTF.

The chain links TRBV5-1 to TRBJ2-2; D is unresolved. CDR3 size: 12 residues. Germline CDR1 SGHRS, CDR2 YFSETQ. With 4 bases removed from V and 6 bases from J, the gap between germline ends came to 7 bases. CDR3 residues: CASSLNPGELFF. CDR3 sequence (DNA): TGCGCCAGCAGCCTTAACCCCGGGGAGCTGTTTTTT.

The chain recombines TRBV5-5 with TRBJ2-3; D unresolved. V was trimmed by 4 bases and J by 4 bases, leaving 13 bases between them. Germline lookup yields CDR1 SGHKS and CDR2 YYEKEE (reference sequence). The CDR3 runs 14 residues. The CDR3 region is CASSSVRNADTQYF. The CDR3 DNA is TGTGCCAGCAGCAGTGTGAGGAATGCAGATACGCAGTATTTT.

The V and J genes are TRBV2 and TRBJ2-1, with D hard to call. The germline V gene has CDR1 SNHLY and CDR2 FYNNEI. V was pared by 7 bases and J by 7 bases, with 8 bases between. CDR3 length: 11 amino acids. CDR3 bases: TGTGCCAGCAATAATAAGAATGAGCAGTTCTTC. Amino acids: CASNNKNEQFF. The variable domain in full, with the rest retrieved from reference TRBV2 and TRBJ2-1, is EPEVTQTPSHQVTQMGQEVILRCVPISNHLYFYWYRQILGQKVEFLVSFYNNEISEKSEIFDDQFSVERPDGSNFTLKIRSTKLEDSAMYFCASNNKNEQFFGPGTRLTVL.

V and J are TRBV19 and TRBJ1-1; D is perhaps TRBD1 (6 bases). The germline V and J ends were trimmed by 5 bases and 4 bases, with 8 bases remaining between them. This CDR3 is 12 amino acids long. Germline loops: CDR1 LNHDA, CDR2 SQIVND (reference sequence). The CDR3 bases are TGTGCCAGTAGTCGGGGGGCCACTGAAGCTTTCTTT. Its translation is CASSRGATEAFF.

The chain uses TRBV6-5 and TRBJ2-7, with a tentative D call TRBD2 (5 bases). The CDR3 loop spans 16 amino acids. V dropped 2 bases and J dropped 0 bases, with 14 bases sitting between them. Germline-derived CDR1 and CDR2 are MNHEY and SVGAGI. CDR3 protein: CASSYDGGASSYEQYF. The CDR3 DNA is TGTGCCAGCAGTTACGATGGAGGCGCTAGCTCCTACGAGCAGTACTTC.

The chain recombines TRBV6-5 with TRBJ1-3; D is unresolved. Trimming shortened V by 6 bases and J by 1 base, and 4 bases separated the two germline ends. Per the germline V gene, CDR1 is MNHEY and CDR2 is SVGAGI. CDR3 length: 12 amino acids. CDR3 sequence (DNA): TGTGCCAGCAGGAGTTCTGGAAACACCATATATTTT. Its translation is CASRSSGNTIYF.

The V gene is TRBV6-2 or TRBV6-3, the J gene TRBJ1-5; D is ambiguous. From germline, CDR1 is MNHEY and CDR2 SVGEGT. The CDR3 is 14 amino acids. Trimming took off 0 bases at V and 6 bases at J, with 9 bases between the two ends. Here the CDR3 reads CASSYSSRVQPQHF. DNA for the CDR3: TGTGCCAGCAGTTACTCGAGTAGGGTTCAGCCCCAGCATTTT.

V gene TRBV18 combines with J gene TRBJ2-5; 9 bases match TRBD2. This CDR3 is built from 16 residues. V was pared by 4 bases and J by 5 bases, with 11 bases of the junction left unmatched. Per germline, CDR1 KGHSH and CDR2 LQKENI. CDR3 DNA: TGTGCCAGCTCACTTCAACGTAGCGGGGGCAAGGAGACCCAGTACTTC. Its protein is CASSLQRSGGKETQYF.

This chain links TRBV7-9 with TRBJ2-5; D is perhaps TRBD1 (6 bases). The germline CDR1 and CDR2 sequences are SEHNR and FQNEAQ (reference sequence). Deletions cut 0 bases from V and 3 bases from J, with 14 bases between. This CDR3 region has 16 residues. In DNA form, the CDR3 reads TGTGCCAGCAGCTTAGCCCACAGGGCCACAGAAGAGACCCAGTACTTC. It yields the protein CASSLAHRATEETQYF.

The chain links TRBV5-1 to TRBJ2-5; TRBD2 matches at 12 bases. The V gene's germline CDR1 is SGHRS and CDR2 YFSETQ. The J segment lost 3 bases and the V segment lost 3 bases, leaving 9 bases of the junction unmatched. This CDR3 has 17 amino acids. The CDR3 nucleotides read TGCGCCAGCAGCTGGGCTAGCGGGGGGGCCGTAAAAGAGACCCAGTACTTC. It translates to CASSWASGGAVKETQYF.

V gene TRBV2 combines with J gene TRBJ2-5; TRBD2 aligns across 14 bases. V lost 6 bases to trimming and J lost 5 bases; unmatched junction nucleotides: 5. Per germline, CDR1 SNHLY and CDR2 FYNNEI. CDR3 length: 15 amino acids. In DNA form, the CDR3 reads TGTGCCAGCAGGACTAGCGGGGGGGCCAGGGAGACCCAGTACTTC. Translating it yields CASRTSGGARETQYF.

This clone showed up just a few times. The chain employs TRBV7-2 and TRBJ1-1, with D unclear. Germline V gene sequence: CDR1 SGHTA, CDR2 FQGNSA. Trimming took 1 base from V and 2 from J, leaving 5 bases between them. The CDR3 contains 13 residues. The CDR3 region has the DNA TGTGCCAGCAGCTTAGGTTTTAACACTGAAGCTTTCTTT. Amino acid sequence: CASSLGFNTEAFF.

The rearrangement joins TRBV15 to TRBJ2-2; TRBD1 agrees at 11 bases. After removal of 9 bases from V and 5 bases from J, the junction contained 11 bases not matched to a gene. Germline-derived CDR1 and CDR2 are LNHNV and YYDKDF (reference sequence). CDR3 length equals 16 residues. The CDR3 here is CATRSRDRGITGELFF. CDR3 sequence (DNA): TGTGCCACTAGAAGCCGGGACAGGGGGATTACCGGGGAGCTGTTTTTT.

The rearrangement joins TRBV6-5 to TRBJ1-2; D gene ambiguous. Trimming shortened V by 6 bases and J by 0 bases, and 8 bases separated the two germline ends. Germline assignment: CDR1 MNHEY and CDR2 SVGAGI. This CDR3 region has 13 residues. CDR3 residues: CASREPPNYGYTF. The CDR3 nucleotides are TGTGCCAGCAGAGAGCCACCTAACTATGGCTACACCTTC.

The genes are TRBV19 and TRBJ1-5; D is ambiguous. The germline V gene has CDR1 LNHDA and CDR2 SQIVND (reference sequence). CDR3 length equals 13 residues. Deletions cut 6 bases from V and 7 bases from J, with 13 bases between. The CDR3 DNA follows: TGTGCCAGTAGACACAGCCAACCGCAGCCCCAGCATTTT. This translates into CASRHSQPQPQHF. Full variable domain (outside the CDR3, taken from reference TRBV19 and TRBJ1-5): DGGITQSPKYLFRKEGQNVTLSCEQNLNHDAMYWYRQDPGQGLRLIYYSQIVNDFQKGDIAEGYSVSREKKESFPLTVTSAQKNPTAFYLCASRHSQPQPQHFGDGTRLSIL.

The chain employs TRBV7-2 and TRBJ1-4; a possible D gene is TRBD1 (5 bases). CDR1 SGHTA and CDR2 FQGNSA come from the germline V gene. V was pared by 6 bases and J by 7 bases, with 15 bases between. The CDR3 sequence is 14 residues long. CDR3 bases: TGTGCCAGCAGTAACGCGGGACTGCCTGAAAAACTGTTTTTT. Translation: CASSNAGLPEKLFF.

The chain carries TRBV7-2 and TRBJ1-2, with a tentative D call TRBD1 (6 bases). The CDR3 spans 16 residues. The germline V gene has CDR1 SGHTA and CDR2 FQGNSA. Trimming took off 2 bases at V and 6 bases at J, with 19 bases between the two ends. Here the CDR3 DNA reads TGTGCCAGCAGCTTATCCTACCTCCAGGGGAGAAATGGCTACACCTTC. As protein: CASSLSYLQGRNGYTF.

The V and J genes are TRBV18 and TRBJ1-2; D is unresolved. The CDR3 runs 15 residues. The ends were cut back, 0 bases at V and 6 bases at J, with 14 bases in the middle. The V gene's germline CDR1 is KGHSH and CDR2 LQKENI. This chain's CDR3 is CASSPPSLRIDGYTF. The CDR3 DNA reads as TGTGCCAGCTCACCACCGTCTCTCCGTATAGATGGCTACACCTTC. Looking up the rest from reference TRBV18 and TRBJ1-2 gives the full variable domain: NAGVMQNPRHLVRRRGQEARLRCSPMKGHSHVYWYRQLPEEGLKFMVYLQKENIIDESGMPKERFSAEFPKEGPSILRIQQVVRGDSAAYFCASSPPSLRIDGYTFGSGTRLTVV.

This chain joins TRBV18 and TRBJ2-5; D call uncertain. V was shortened by 5 bases and J by 4 bases, with 11 bases between the two germline ends. This CDR3 is 13 amino acids long. Germline V lookup: CDR1 KGHSH, CDR2 LQKENI. The CDR3 DNA follows: TGTGCCAGCTCAAAGGGCGGCGGAGAGACCCAGTACTTC. Amino acid sequence: CASSKGGGETQYF.